These 7 T cell receptor beta chains were sequenced from one sample in a study of T cell changes during pregnancy in multiple sclerosis. Assay used: immunoSEQ multiplex PCR; TCRdb lists only in-frame clones, some missing. This sample yields about 45,000 clones, of which 85% to 90% are seen a single time; roughly 0.53% belongs to the top ten. The specimen was CD4+ T cells from peripheral blood mononuclear cells, collected in the first trimester of pregnancy. These receptors all stem from a female donor with multiple sclerosis, enrolled in a pregnancy study.

The chain joins TRBV7-2 to TRBJ1-2; possible D gene TRBD1, 6 bases. From germline, CDR1 is SGHTA and CDR2 FQGNSA. V shed 5 bases and J shed 7 bases, with 14 bases lying between them. The CDR3 has 13 residues. CDR3 nucleotide sequence: TGTGCCAGCAGCCCACAGGGAGTGGGTGGCTACACCTTC. This codes for CASSPQGVGGYTF.

This clone has more than one count but fewer than ten. Other DNA sequences in the sample encode the same CDR3. The chain recombines TRBV6-4 with TRBJ1-2; 7 nucleotides line up with TRBD1. The germline V gene has CDR1 MRHNA and CDR2 SNTAGT. This CDR3 comprises 13 residues. J lost 2 bases, V lost 6 bases, and 3 bases had no gene match. The CDR3 DNA sequence: TGTGCCAGCAGCGAGACAGGGAACTATGGCTACACCTTC. Translating it yields CASSETGNYGYTF.

Details on this clone: Other DNA sequences in this sample translate to the same CDR3. This chain links TRBV7-8 with TRBJ2-5, with D perhaps matching TRBD1 (5 bases). The CDR3 runs to 12 residues. V dropped 3 bases and J dropped 5 bases, with 7 bases sitting between them. Looked up from germline, CDR1 is SGHVS and CDR2 is FQNEAQ. CDR3 amino acids: CASSFNRETQYF. For the CDR3, the DNA is TGTGCCAGCAGCTTTAACAGGGAGACCCAGTACTTC.

V usage is TRBV9 and J usage is TRBJ1-5, with D unresolved. The V gene lost 4 bases and the J gene lost 5 bases, with 13 bases spanning the gap. Germline V lookup: CDR1 SGDLS, CDR2 YYNGEE. The CDR3 is 14 amino acids. The CDR3 sequence is CASSPPGIYQPQHF. CDR3 sequence (DNA): TGTGCCAGCAGCCCTCCCGGGATTTATCAGCCCCAGCATTTT.

V and J are TRBV18 and TRBJ2-1; 9 bases are a match to TRBD2. There are 15 residues in the CDR3. Germline-derived CDR1 and CDR2 are KGHSH and LQKENI. The trim removed 4 bases at V and 15 bases at J, leaving 16 bases unmatched. DNA of the CDR3: TGTGCCAGCTCACACGGCCGAACAACTAGCGGGCAAGCGTTCTTC. As protein: CASSHGRTTSGQAFF. Drawing the rest from reference TRBV18 and TRBJ2-1, the complete variable domain is NAGVMQNPRHLVRRRGQEARLRCSPMKGHSHVYWYRQLPEEGLKFMVYLQKENIIDESGMPKERFSAEFPKEGPSILRIQQVVRGDSAAYFCASSHGRTTSGQAFFGPGTRLTVL.

This clone was observed a single time. As DNA, the CDR3 is TGCGCCAGCAGCGATCTAGCGGACAGTGAGCAGTTCTTC. Translated: CASSDLADSEQFF. V and J are TRBV5-1 and TRBJ2-1, with a possible D match to TRBD2 (7 bases). The CDR3 loop spans 13 amino acids. The germline V gene encodes CDR1 SGHRS and CDR2 YFSETQ. V gave up 4 bases and J gave up 9 bases, with 14 bases separating them.

The chain uses TRBV2 and TRBJ2-4; TRBD2 aligns across 11 bases. Germline V gene lookup returns CDR1 SNHLY and CDR2 FYNNEI. V lost 5 bases to trimming and J lost 2 bases; unmatched junction nucleotides: 17. CDR3 length equals 20 residues. CDR3: CASSRSGLAGGGLTKNIQYF. The CDR3 nucleotides are TGTGCCAGCAGTCGCTCGGGGCTAGCGGGAGGAGGATTAACCAAAAACATTCAGTACTTC.